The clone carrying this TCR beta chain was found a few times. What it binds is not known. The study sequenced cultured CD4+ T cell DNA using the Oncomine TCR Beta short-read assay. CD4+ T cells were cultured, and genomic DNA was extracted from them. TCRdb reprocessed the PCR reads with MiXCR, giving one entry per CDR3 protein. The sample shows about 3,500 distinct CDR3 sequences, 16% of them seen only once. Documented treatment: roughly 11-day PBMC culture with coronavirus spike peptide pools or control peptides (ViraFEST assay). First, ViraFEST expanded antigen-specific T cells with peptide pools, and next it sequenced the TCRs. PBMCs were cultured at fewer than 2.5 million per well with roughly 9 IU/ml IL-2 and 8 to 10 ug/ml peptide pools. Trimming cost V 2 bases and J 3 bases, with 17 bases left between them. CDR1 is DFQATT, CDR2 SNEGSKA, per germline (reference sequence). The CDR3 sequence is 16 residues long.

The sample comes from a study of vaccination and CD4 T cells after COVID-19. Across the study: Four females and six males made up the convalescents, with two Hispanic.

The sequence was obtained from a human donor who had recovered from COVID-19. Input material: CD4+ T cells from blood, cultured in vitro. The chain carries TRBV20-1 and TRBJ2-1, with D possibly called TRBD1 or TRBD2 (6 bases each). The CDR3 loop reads CSARRPGGSHYNEQFF. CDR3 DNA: TGCAGTGCTAGACGACCCGGGGGCTCCCACTACAATGAGCAGTTCTTC.